These T cell receptor beta chains were read from a single sample in a study of T-cell reconstitution after alpha-beta-depleted transplantation in children. MiXCR, applied by TCRdb to the PCR reads, yields one record per CDR3 protein. The table includes 200,000 to 250,000 distinct CDR3 sequences, 9.5% to 13% detected once. This specimen was PBMCs, taken before TCRalphabeta/CD19-depleted stem cell transplant. The receptors here all came from a child under three years old with acute myeloid leukemia, due to receive a stem cell transplant. CDR3s include the opening cysteine and the closing phenylalanine or tryptophan. The D gene is left open where the match is weak. The size of a clone is reported for some rows only, either as once, few or many, or as a class for expanded clones.

J gene: TRBJ2-3
D gene: NA
V gene: TRBV12-2
clone size: NA
CDR3 protein: CASRLVSRGLRDTQYF
CDR3 DNA: TGTGCAAGTCGCTTAGTTTCCAGGGGGCTTAGAGATACGCAGTATTTT

J gene: TRBJ2-3
D gene: TRBD2
V gene: TRBV7-4
clone size: few
CDR3 protein: CASSLAGTSGGAGTDTQYF
CDR3 DNA: TGTGCCAGCAGCTTAGCCGGGACTAGCGGGGGGGCAGGCACAGATACGCAGTATTTT

J gene: TRBJ2-3
D gene: TRBD1
V gene: TRBV9
clone size: many
CDR3 protein: CASSPDRERQYF
CDR3 DNA: TGTGCCAGCAGCCCGGACAGGGAGCGGCAGTATTTT

J gene: TRBJ1-1
D gene: NA
V gene: TRBV30
clone size: many
CDR3 protein: CAWSTRLYDAFF
CDR3 DNA: TGTGCCTGGAGTACCAGACTCTACGACGCTTTCTTT

J gene: TRBJ2-1
D gene: TRBD2
V gene: TRBV5-1
clone size: many
CDR3 protein: CASSSGLVAGGYGQFF
CDR3 DNA: TGCGCCAGCAGCTCGGGCTTGGTAGCGGGAGGTTATGGGCAGTTCTTC

J gene: TRBJ2-7
D gene: NA
V gene: TRBV7-2
clone size: many
CDR3 protein: CASSLVKGGPYEQYF
CDR3 DNA: TGTGCCAGCAGCTTAGTGAAAGGGGGTCCCTACGAGCAGTACTTC

J gene: TRBJ2-5
D gene: TRBD1
V gene: TRBV7-9
clone size: many
CDR3 protein: CASSLKRTGRETQYF
CDR3 DNA: TGTGCCAGCAGCTTAAAGAGGACAGGGCGAGAGACCCAGTACTTC

J gene: TRBJ2-3
D gene: NA
V gene: TRBV29-1
clone size: many
CDR3 protein: CSVPGDMITDTQYF
CDR3 DNA: TGCAGCGTGCCGGGGGATATGATCACAGATACGCAGTATTTT

J gene: TRBJ1-5
D gene: NA
V gene: TRBV7-2
clone size: NA
CDR3 protein: CASSREYQPQHF
CDR3 DNA: TGTGCCAGCAGCCGAGAGTATCAGCCCCAGCATTTT

J gene: TRBJ2-3
D gene: TRBD2
V gene: TRBV11-2
clone size: many
CDR3 protein: CASSLHTSGRGTQYF
CDR3 DNA: TGTGCCAGCAGCTTACATACTAGCGGGAGGGGGACGCAGTATTTT

J gene: TRBJ1-5
D gene: NA
V gene: TRBV15
clone size: many
CDR3 protein: CATSTYRDYSNQPQHF
CDR3 DNA: TGTGCCACCAGCACCTACAGGGACTATAGCAATCAGCCCCAGCATTTT

J gene: TRBJ2-7
D gene: NA
V gene: TRBV5-1
clone size: many
CDR3 protein: CASSFIPDYPSYEQYF
CDR3 DNA: TGCGCCAGCAGCTTTATTCCGGACTACCCTTCCTACGAGCAGTACTTC

J gene: TRBJ2-7
D gene: NA
V gene: TRBV5-1
clone size: many
CDR3 protein: CASSPRGLDYEQYF
CDR3 DNA: TGCGCCAGCAGCCCTAGGGGCCTGGACTACGAGCAGTACTTC

J gene: TRBJ2-5
D gene: NA
V gene: TRBV7-2
clone size: many
CDR3 protein: CASSQGSETQYF
CDR3 DNA: TGTGCCAGCAGCCAGGGTTCAGAGACCCAGTACTTC

J gene: TRBJ1-4
D gene: NA
V gene: TRBV27
clone size: many
CDR3 protein: CASSLGQHVGEKLFF
CDR3 DNA: TGTGCCAGCAGTTTAGGGCAGCATGTGGGTGAAAAACTGTTTTTT

J gene: TRBJ2-3
D gene: TRBD2
V gene: TRBV6-4
clone size: few
CDR3 protein: CASSDLAGGDTQYF
CDR3 DNA: TGTGCCAGCAGTGATCTAGCGGGAGGAGATACGCAGTATTTT

J gene: TRBJ2-7
D gene: TRBD2
V gene: TRBV5-1
clone size: many
CDR3 protein: CASTKASGSYEQYF
CDR3 DNA: TGCGCCAGCACAAAAGCTAGCGGGAGTTACGAGCAGTACTTC

J gene: TRBJ1-1
D gene: NA
V gene: TRBV7-2
clone size: many
CDR3 protein: CASSSLRLAFF
CDR3 DNA: TGTGCCAGCAGCTCCCTAAGGCTGGCTTTCTTT

J gene: TRBJ2-3
D gene: NA
V gene: TRBV6-5
clone size: many
CDR3 protein: CASSYSKFGNTDTQYF
CDR3 DNA: TGTGCCAGCAGTTACTCGAAGTTCGGGAACACAGATACGCAGTATTTT

J gene: TRBJ2-4
D gene: NA
V gene: TRBV6-1
clone size: many
CDR3 protein: CASSELLYPPQNIQYF
CDR3 DNA: TGTGCCAGCAGTGAATTACTATACCCTCCCCAAAACATTCAGTACTTC

J gene: TRBJ2-2
D gene: NA
V gene: TRBV7-9
clone size: many
CDR3 protein: CASSLRLGELFF
CDR3 DNA: TGTGCCAGCAGCTTGCGGCTCGGGGAGCTGTTTTTT

J gene: TRBJ2-5
D gene: NA
V gene: TRBV12-3/TRBV12-4
clone size: NA
CDR3 protein: CAGSLASGQETQYF
CDR3 DNA: TGTGCCGGCAGTTTAGCGTCAGGCCAAGAGACCCAGTACTTC

J gene: TRBJ2-1
D gene: NA
V gene: TRBV7-9
clone size: few
CDR3 protein: CALESSYNEQFF
CDR3 DNA: TGTGCCCTAGAGAGCTCCTACAATGAGCAGTTCTTC

J gene: TRBJ1-1
D gene: NA
V gene: TRBV18
clone size: many
CDR3 protein: CASSPVGTNTEAFF
CDR3 DNA: TGTGCCAGCTCACCGGTGGGGACTAACACTGAAGCTTTCTTT

J gene: TRBJ1-2
D gene: NA
V gene: TRBV12-3/TRBV12-4
clone size: many
CDR3 protein: CASSLRGAYGYTF
CDR3 DNA: TGTGCCAGCAGTTTAAGAGGCGCCTATGGCTACACCTTC

J gene: TRBJ1-5
D gene: TRBD1
V gene: TRBV20-1
clone size: many
CDR3 protein: CSATTGQGNQPQHF
CDR3 DNA: TGCAGTGCTACCACGGGACAGGGGAATCAGCCCCAGCATTTT

J gene: TRBJ2-3
D gene: NA
V gene: TRBV20-1
clone size: many
CDR3 protein: CSARDRETDTQYF
CDR3 DNA: TGCAGTGCTAGAGACCGCGAGACAGATACGCAGTATTTT

J gene: TRBJ2-1
D gene: TRBD2
V gene: TRBV9
clone size: many
CDR3 protein: CASSYPGLAGTSEQFF
CDR3 DNA: TGTGCCAGCAGCTACCCGGGACTAGCGGGGACATCTGAGCAGTTCTTC

J gene: TRBJ2-7
D gene: TRBD2
V gene: TRBV11-3
clone size: NA
CDR3 protein: CASTLDGTSGSYEQYF
CDR3 DNA: TGTGCCAGCACCTTAGATGGGACTAGCGGGAGTTACGAGCAGTACTTC

J gene: TRBJ1-1
D gene: TRBD1
V gene: TRBV27
clone size: many
CDR3 protein: CASSLGTDVAEAFF
CDR3 DNA: TGTGCCAGCAGTCTTGGGACAGACGTGGCTGAAGCTTTCTTT

J gene: TRBJ2-1
D gene: TRBD2
V gene: TRBV20-1
clone size: many
CDR3 protein: CSASPLAGGLIYEQFF
CDR3 DNA: TGCAGTGCTAGCCCCCTAGCGGGAGGATTGATATATGAGCAGTTCTTC

J gene: TRBJ1-1
D gene: NA
V gene: TRBV29-1
clone size: many
CDR3 protein: CSARVRTGNTEAFF
CDR3 DNA: TGCAGCGCCAGAGTTCGGACGGGGAACACTGAAGCTTTCTTT

J gene: TRBJ1-5
D gene: TRBD1
V gene: TRBV7-9
clone size: many
CDR3 protein: CASSASTGTGLSRGDQPQHF
CDR3 DNA: TGTGCCAGCAGCGCATCTACCGGGACAGGCTTGAGTCGGGGGGATCAGCCCCAGCATTTT

J gene: TRBJ2-3
D gene: NA
V gene: TRBV3-1
clone size: few
CDR3 protein: CASSQEDLQYF
CDR3 DNA: TGTGCCAGCAGCCAGGAGGACCTGCAGTATTTT

J gene: TRBJ2-3
D gene: TRBD1
V gene: TRBV11-1
clone size: many
CDR3 protein: CASSNRQGDTQYF
CDR3 DNA: TGTGCCAGCAGCAACCGACAGGGAGATACGCAGTATTTT

J gene: TRBJ2-3
D gene: TRBD1
V gene: TRBV5-1
clone size: NA
CDR3 protein: CASSFGGTGRDTQYF
CDR3 DNA: TGCGCCAGCAGCTTTGGGGGGACAGGAAGAGATACGCAGTATTTT

J gene: TRBJ2-7
D gene: TRBD1
V gene: TRBV27
clone size: many
CDR3 protein: CASSSWTGGFSYEQYF
CDR3 DNA: TGTGCCAGCAGTTCGTGGACAGGGGGCTTCTCCTACGAGCAGTACTTC

J gene: TRBJ2-7
D gene: TRBD2
V gene: TRBV20-1
clone size: NA
CDR3 protein: CSVLSGSDEQYF
CDR3 DNA: TGCAGTGTACTAAGCGGGAGCGACGAGCAGTACTTC

J gene: TRBJ2-6
D gene: NA
V gene: TRBV28
clone size: many
CDR3 protein: CASSLWSGSSGANVLTF
CDR3 DNA: TGTGCCAGCAGTTTATGGTCGGGCTCCTCTGGGGCCAACGTCCTGACTTTC

J gene: TRBJ2-3
D gene: NA
V gene: TRBV7-9
clone size: NA
CDR3 protein: CPSSLAPDSTFSDTQYF
CDR3 DNA: TGTCCCAGCAGCTTAGCGCCGGACAGCACCTTCTCAGATACGCAGTATTTT

J gene: TRBJ1-1
D gene: NA
V gene: TRBV6-5
clone size: many
CDR3 protein: CASTPKKEGMRITEAFF
CDR3 DNA: TGTGCCAGCACTCCTAAGAAGGAGGGGATGAGGATCACTGAAGCTTTCTTT

J gene: TRBJ2-3
D gene: NA
V gene: TRBV7-9
clone size: NA
CDR3 protein: CASSTEMSTFTDTQYF
CDR3 DNA: TGTGCCAGCAGCACTGAAATGTCCACATTCACAGATACGCAGTATTTT

J gene: TRBJ2-5
D gene: NA
V gene: TRBV20-1
clone size: many
CDR3 protein: CSAPIRGETQYF
CDR3 DNA: TGCAGTGCTCCCATCCGCGGGGAGACCCAGTACTTC

J gene: TRBJ2-2
D gene: NA
V gene: TRBV5-1
clone size: many
CDR3 protein: CASSLEGAVTGELFF
CDR3 DNA: TGCGCCAGCAGCTTGGAAGGGGCGGTCACCGGGGAGCTGTTTTTT

J gene: TRBJ1-4
D gene: NA
V gene: TRBV21-1
clone size: many
CDR3 protein: CASSGRDEKLFF
CDR3 DNA: TGTGCCAGCAGCGGTCGGGATGAAAAACTGTTTTTT

J gene: TRBJ1-2
D gene: NA
V gene: TRBV6-1
clone size: many
CDR3 protein: CATVLQGGVFGYTF
CDR3 DNA: TGTGCCACGGTTCTGCAGGGAGGGGTCTTTGGCTACACCTTC

J gene: TRBJ1-2
D gene: NA
V gene: TRBV29-1
clone size: few
CDR3 protein: CSVHKGGETYGYTF
CDR3 DNA: TGCAGCGTCCACAAAGGGGGGGAGACTTATGGCTACACCTTC

J gene: TRBJ2-7
D gene: NA
V gene: TRBV12-3/TRBV12-4
clone size: many
CDR3 protein: CASSSSGTVTYEQYF
CDR3 DNA: TGTGCCAGCAGTTCATCCGGGACCGTAACCTACGAGCAGTACTTC

J gene: TRBJ2-5
D gene: NA
V gene: TRBV28
clone size: many
CDR3 protein: CASSLVGGTQYF
CDR3 DNA: TGTGCCAGCAGTTTGGTCGGTGGGACCCAGTACTTC

J gene: TRBJ1-6
D gene: NA
V gene: TRBV25-1
clone size: NA
CDR3 protein: CASSERGSDNSPLHF
CDR3 DNA: TGTGCCAGCAGTGAGCGGGGGAGTGATAATTCACCCCTCCACTTT

J gene: TRBJ1-5
D gene: NA
V gene: TRBV4-2
clone size: once
CDR3 protein: CASSRDLGQPQHF
CDR3 DNA: TGTGCCAGCAGCCGCGATTTGGGTCAGCCCCAGCATTTT

J gene: TRBJ1-3
D gene: NA
V gene: TRBV7-3
clone size: many
CDR3 protein: CASSSSSGNTIYF
CDR3 DNA: TGTGCCAGCAGCTCCTCTTCGGGAAACACCATATATTTT

J gene: TRBJ2-7
D gene: TRBD2
V gene: TRBV6-2/TRBV6-3
clone size: many
CDR3 protein: CATEGLAGYEQYF
CDR3 DNA: TGTGCCACCGAGGGACTAGCGGGATACGAGCAGTACTTC

J gene: TRBJ1-4
D gene: NA
V gene: TRBV2
clone size: few
CDR3 protein: CASERRDSNEKLFF
CDR3 DNA: TGTGCCAGCGAGAGACGGGACTCTAATGAAAAACTGTTTTTT

J gene: TRBJ1-1
D gene: TRBD1
V gene: TRBV7-2
clone size: many
CDR3 protein: CASSLRGAENTEAFF
CDR3 DNA: TGTGCCAGCAGCCTCAGGGGGGCGGAAAACACTGAAGCTTTCTTT

J gene: TRBJ1-6
D gene: TRBD1
V gene: TRBV7-9
clone size: few
CDR3 protein: CASSLAGQGASPLHF
CDR3 DNA: TGTGCCAGCAGCTTAGCGGGACAGGGGGCTTCACCCCTCCACTTT